These 31 T cell receptor beta chains came from one sample sequenced in a study of beta chain features in type 1 diabetes. Study outcomes and limitations: Shortening of TCRB CDR3s, moderate but significant, appeared in all four CD4+ subsets of Type 1 diabetes patients.

TCRB transcripts that were expressed got sequenced, as all of the isolated RNA had been reverse transcribed. Assay used: immunoSEQ multiplex PCR; TCRdb lists only in-frame clones, some missing. This repertoire shows tens of thousands of clones, roughly half found once; its top ten account for 0.65% to 0.75%. Antigens of these TCRs are unknown. The sequenced material came from central memory CD4+ T cells from blood. Receptors originate from a man aged 25-45 years with type 1 diabetes.

CDR3 nucleotide sequence: TGTGCCAGCTCCTTGAGACTCCCGGACAGGGGGAACACTGAAGCTTTCTTT. Its translation: CASSLRLPDRGNTEAFF. J is TRBJ1-1 and V is TRBV18, with 9 bases that match TRBD1. The germline CDR1 and CDR2 sequences are KGHSH and LQKENI. The junction had 12 bases not matched to a gene; V was cut back by 6 bases and J by 1 base. The CDR3 has 17 amino acids.

The rearrangement links TRBV7-2 to TRBJ1-2; D uncertain. Trimming shortened V by 1 base and J by 2 bases, and 5 bases separated the two germline ends. The CDR3 has 13 residues. From germline, CDR1 is SGHTA and CDR2 FQGNSA. Written as DNA, the CDR3 is TGTGCCAGCAGCTTAGGCCGGAACTATGGCTACACCTTC. Translating it yields CASSLGRNYGYTF.

The chain joins TRBV5-1 to TRBJ2-2; TRBD2 aligns across 7 bases. The CDR3 is 18 residues long. Germline CDR1 SGHRS, CDR2 YFSETQ. The ends lost 4 bases at V and 4 bases at J; junction bases unmatched: 16. The CDR3 DNA reads as TGCGCCAGCAGCGATCGTTACGGGGGGAGCAAGATCACCGGGGAGCTGTTTTTT. Its translation: CASSDRYGGSKITGELFF.

The gene calls are TRBV11-2 and TRBJ2-3, with D possibly matching TRBD2 (5 bases). Trimming left V 5 bases short and J 2 bases short, with 14 bases between. The length of the CDR3 is 15 residues. The germline gives CDR1 SGHAT, CDR2 FQNNGV. This CDR3 reads CASSGLAGPTDTQYF. CDR3 nucleotides: TGTGCCAGCAGCGGTCTCGCGGGTCCCACAGATACGCAGTATTTT.

This clone was seen more than once but under ten times. This chain links TRBV6-1 with TRBJ1-2, with D perhaps TRBD1 (5 bases). Germline assignment: CDR1 MNHNS and CDR2 SASEGT. CDR3 length: 13 amino acids. The V end lost 11 bases, the J end lost 4 bases, and 17 bases lay between the germline ends. CDR3 in amino acids: CALRGEGPYGYTF. The CDR3 DNA reads TGTGCCCTCCGGGGGGAAGGCCCCTATGGCTACACCTTC.

The sample holds a few counts of this clone. V is TRBV5-1 and J is TRBJ2-3; 12 bases are a match to TRBD1. The CDR3 is made up of 15 amino acids. Per the germline V gene, CDR1 is SGHRS and CDR2 is YFSETQ. The V gene end was trimmed by 5 bases and the J gene end by 5 bases; junction bases not matched to a gene: 6. This CDR3 is CASSARDRGRDTQYF. CDR3 bases: TGCGCCAGCAGTGCTCGGGACAGGGGGCGAGATACGCAGTATTTT.

The table lists this clone with a count of one. As DNA, the CDR3 is TGCGCCAGCAGTGAGGGGGGGGTCTACGAGCAGTACTTC. Protein: CASSEGGVYEQYF. The chain links TRBV10-2 to TRBJ2-7; 7 nucleotides align to TRBD2. From germline, CDR1 is WSHSY and CDR2 SAAADI. Trimming at V came to 2 bases and at J to 3 bases, leaving 1 base not matched to a gene. The CDR3 length is 13 residues.

The chain's CDR3 is CASSQLGASGRTDTQYF. The DNA of the CDR3 is TGTGCCAGCAGCCAATTAGGGGCTAGCGGACGCACAGATACGCAGTATTTT. The rearrangement links TRBV4-2 to TRBJ2-3, with 7 positions matching TRBD2. The J segment lost 1 base and the V segment lost 2 bases, leaving 9 bases of the junction unmatched. CDR1 and CDR2 (germline): LGHNA, YNFKEQ. This CDR3 contains 17 residues.

This sequence joins TRBV5-1 and TRBJ1-2; 11 bases map to TRBD1. The CDR3 length is 14 residues. V gave up 7 bases and J gave up 5 bases; unmatched junction bases: 7. CDR1 and CDR2 (germline): SGHRS, YFSETQ. DNA for the CDR3: TGCGCCAGCTTACCGGGACAGGGGGGATATGGCTACACCTTC. It codes for CASLPGQGGYGYTF.

The chain couples TRBV30 to TRBJ1-6, with D perhaps TRBD1 (6 bases). Germline V gene sequence: CDR1 GTSNPN, CDR2 SVGIG (reference sequence). The CDR3 has 14 residues. Between the trimmed V and J ends, which lost 2 bases and 8 bases, there was a span of 13 bases. The CDR3 protein is CAWSTGMGDSPLHF. The CDR3 region has the DNA TGTGCCTGGAGTACAGGGATGGGGGATTCACCCCTCCACTTT.

This chain links TRBV6-1 with TRBJ2-2; D is possibly TRBD1 (6 bases). V shed 6 bases and J shed 0 bases, with 8 bases lying between them. Per the germline V gene, CDR1 is MNHNS and CDR2 is SASEGT. This CDR3 has 14 residues. The CDR3 sequence: CASSRGPNTGELFF. In DNA form, the CDR3 reads TGTGCCAGCAGCAGGGGTCCGAACACCGGGGAGCTGTTTTTT.

This clone was picked up one time. The J gene is TRBJ2-1, the V gene TRBV14; D unresolved. CDR3 length: 12 amino acids. From germline, CDR1 is SGHDN and CDR2 FVKESK. With 0 bases removed from V and 10 bases from J, the gap between germline ends came to 7 bases. The chain's CDR3 is CASSQDLLEQFF. CDR3 nucleotides: TGTGCCAGCAGCCAAGATTTGCTAGAGCAGTTCTTC.

This clone has only a few counts. The chain links TRBV30 to TRBJ2-5, with D tentatively TRBD1 (5 bases). Germline CDR1 is GTSNPN and CDR2 is SVGIG (reference sequence). This CDR3 contains 12 residues. The germline V and J ends were trimmed by 2 bases and 7 bases, with 11 bases remaining between them. CDR3: CAWSRGQGTQYF. The CDR3 nucleotides are TGTGCCTGGAGTAGGGGCCAGGGGACCCAGTACTTC. The variable domain in full, with the rest retrieved from reference TRBV30 and TRBJ2-5, is SQTIHQWPATLVQPVGSPLSLECTVEGTSNPNLYWYRQAAGRGLQLLFYSVGIGQISSEVPQNLSASRPQDRQFILSSKKLLLSDSGFYLCAWSRGQGTQYFGPGTRLLVL.

This clone appeared a few times. The rearrangement uses TRBV6-1 and TRBJ2-7; TRBD2 matches 7 bases. The germline V gene encodes CDR1 MNHNS and CDR2 SASEGT. Trimming took 3 bases from V and 3 from J; bases not matched to a gene: 8. This CDR3 region has 15 residues. The CDR3 coding sequence is TGTGCCAGCAGTGACCGCGGGGAGGGTGTCTACGAGCAGTACTTC. Its protein is CASSDRGEGVYEQYF.

This clone occurred a few times. The chain has TRBV6-5 and TRBJ2-5; the D gene is possibly TRBD2 (6 bases). The V gene's germline CDR1 is MNHEY and CDR2 SVGAGI. The V gene lost 4 bases and the J gene lost 5 bases, with 11 bases spanning the gap. The CDR3 consists of 13 residues. The CDR3 region is CASSSPGAETQYF. CDR3 sequence (DNA): TGTGCCAGCAGTTCTCCGGGAGCGGAGACCCAGTACTTC.

The J gene is TRBJ1-4, the V gene TRBV7-9; 7 positions agree with TRBD1. The V gene end was trimmed by 4 bases and the J gene end by 7 bases; junction bases not matched to a gene: 9. The CDR3 runs to 15 residues. Germline V gives CDR1 SEHNR, CDR2 FQNEAQ (reference sequence). Here the CDR3 reads CASSSSRDSGEKLFF. The DNA for the CDR3 is TGTGCCAGCAGCTCGAGCCGGGACAGCGGTGAAAAACTGTTTTTT.

In DNA form, the CDR3 reads TGTGCCAGTTCGACAGGGGAAGATACGCAGTATTTT. Translating gives CASSTGEDTQYF. The chain employs TRBV6-4 and TRBJ2-3; TRBD1 matches 8 bases. J gave up 5 bases and V 9 bases, and 4 bases lay outside the gene matches. The V gene's germline CDR1 is MRHNA and CDR2 SNTAGT. This CDR3 is 12 amino acids long.

This clone was seen only once. The chain couples TRBV19 to TRBJ2-2; possible D gene TRBD2, 6 bases. The CDR3 contains 17 residues. The V end lost 4 bases, the J end lost 6 bases, and 21 bases lay between the germline ends. Germline V gene data show CDR1 as LNHDA and CDR2 as SQIVND (reference sequence). The DNA for the CDR3 is TGTGCCAGTAGTAGGCACTCGGCGGGGAAACCACCCGGGGAGCTGTTTTTT. Protein product: CASSRHSAGKPPGELFF.

This clone was seen more than once but under ten times. V gene TRBV4-2 combines with J gene TRBJ2-1, with 9 bases identical to TRBD1. V trimming: 4 bases; J trimming: 2 bases; junction bases outside the gene matches: 3. Germline lookup yields CDR1 LGHNA and CDR2 YNFKEQ. CDR3 length equals 15 residues. The CDR3 region is CASSPGQGPYNEQFF. In nucleotides, the CDR3 is TGTGCCAGCAGCCCCGGACAGGGGCCCTACAATGAGCAGTTCTTC.

Details on this clone: The sample contains more than one DNA sequence encoding this CDR3. The chain employs TRBV4-1 and TRBJ2-3, with TRBD1 matching 8 bases. Germline V gene data show CDR1 as MGHRA and CDR2 as YSYEKL. The CDR3 is 15 residues long. Trimming removed 2 bases from V and 1 base from J; junction bases left unmatched: 2. The CDR3 loop is CASSQSGQGTDTQYF. The DNA of the CDR3 is TGCGCCAGCAGCCAATCGGGACAGGGCACAGATACGCAGTATTTT.

The V and J genes are TRBV9 and TRBJ2-7; TRBD2 matches 8 bases. V shed 4 bases, J shed 0 bases, and the junction held 6 bases outside the gene matches. Germline lookup yields CDR1 SGDLS and CDR2 YYNGEE. The CDR3 runs 15 residues. The CDR3: CASSRGGASSYEQYF. Here the CDR3 DNA reads TGTGCCAGCAGCCGGGGGGGAGCGAGCTCCTACGAGCAGTACTTC. Variable domain in full (rest from reference TRBV9 and TRBJ2-7): DSGVTQTPKHLITATGQRVTLRCSPRSGDLSVYWYQQSLDQGLQFLIQYYNGEERAKGNILERFSAQQFPDLHSELNLSSLELGDSALYFCASSRGGASSYEQYFGPGTRLTVT.

This clone was counted only a few times. The chain employs TRBV4-2 and TRBJ1-3; D remains unclear. The CDR3 runs 15 residues. CDR1 is LGHNA and CDR2 is YNFKEQ in the germline V gene. Trimming shortened V by 1 base and J by 0 bases, and 7 bases separated the two germline ends. In DNA, the CDR3 is TGTGCCAGCAGCCAAGTCACAGCCTCTGGAAACACCATATATTTT. The encoded protein is CASSQVTASGNTIYF.

The J gene is TRBJ2-3, the V gene TRBV7-8; 8 bases agree with TRBD2. The length of the CDR3 is 12 residues. Per the germline V gene, CDR1 is SGHVS and CDR2 is FQNEAQ. Trimming took 4 bases from V and 10 from J; bases not matched to a gene: 4. As DNA, the CDR3 is TGTGCCAGCAGCTCCCGGGAGGGTGCGCAGTATTTT. Its translation is CASSSREGAQYF.

The chain carries TRBV11-2 and TRBJ1-5; maybe TRBD1 (5 bases). V lost 5 bases, J lost 3 bases, and 14 bases lay in between. Germline CDR1 reads SGHAT; CDR2 reads FQNNGV. The CDR3 consists of 15 residues. CDR3 sequence reads: CASSPDGGTNQPQHF. CDR3 nucleotide sequence: TGTGCCAGCAGCCCCGACGGGGGGACCAATCAGCCCCAGCATTTT.

This clone has a handful of counts. This chain connects TRBV5-4 to TRBJ2-2, with 7 nucleotides matching TRBD1. CDR3 length: 15 residues. The V and J ends lost 3 bases and 5 bases, in that order; junction bases with no gene match: 7. Germline lookup yields CDR1 SGHNT and CDR2 YYREEE (reference sequence). CDR3 sequence: CASSSQGRWTGELFF. The CDR3 bases are TGTGCCAGCAGCTCACAGGGGCGATGGACCGGGGAGCTGTTTTTT.

V usage is TRBV19 and J usage is TRBJ2-3; D gene unclear. The CDR3 is made up of 15 amino acids. The germline V gene encodes CDR1 LNHDA and CDR2 SQIVND (reference sequence). V was trimmed by 7 bases and J by 6 bases, leaving 20 bases between them. The CDR3, as DNA: TGTGCCAGTAACAATCGGCGGAATTCGTGGGATACGCAGTATTTT. The encoded protein is CASNNRRNSWDTQYF. The entire variable domain, with the rest obtained from reference TRBV19 and TRBJ2-3, is as follows: DGGITQSPKYLFRKEGQNVTLSCEQNLNHDAMYWYRQDPGQGLRLIYYSQIVNDFQKGDIAEGYSVSREKKESFPLTVTSAQKNPTAFYLCASNNRRNSWDTQYFGPGTRLTVL.

The chain has TRBV19 and TRBJ2-4; no reliable D call. Germline CDR1 and CDR2: LNHDA and SQIVND (reference sequence). The V end was cut by 9 bases, the J end by 3 bases, with 9 bases between. This CDR3 is built from 12 residues. The CDR3 nucleotides read TGTGCCAGCCGTCACGGCAAAAACATTCAGTACTTC. Translating gives CASRHGKNIQYF. The full variable domain, rest sourced from reference TRBV19 and TRBJ2-4, is DGGITQSPKYLFRKEGQNVTLSCEQNLNHDAMYWYRQDPGQGLRLIYYSQIVNDFQKGDIAEGYSVSREKKESFPLTVTSAQKNPTAFYLCASRHGKNIQYFGAGTRLSVL.

This chain uses TRBV5-1 with TRBJ2-1; 12 bases agree with TRBD2. The length of the CDR3 is 16 residues. Germline assignment: CDR1 SGHRS and CDR2 YFSETQ. V shed 4 bases and J 8 bases; nucleotides not matched to a gene: 10. CDR3: CASSALTSGSRDEQFF. The CDR3 coding sequence is TGCGCCAGCAGCGCCCTGACTAGCGGGAGTAGGGATGAGCAGTTCTTC. Full variable domain (remainder filled in from reference TRBV5-1 and TRBJ2-1): KAGVTQTPRYLIKTRGQQVTLSCSPISGHRSVSWYQQTPGQGLQFLFEYFSETQRNKGNFPGRFSGRQFSNSRSEMNVSTLELGDSALYLCASSALTSGSRDEQFFGPGTRLTVL.

The rearrangement links TRBV9 to TRBJ1-3; TRBD1 is a possible D gene (5 bases). The ends were cut back, 0 bases at V and 0 bases at J, with 7 bases in the middle. Germline CDR1 is SGDLS and CDR2 is YYNGEE. The CDR3 has 15 amino acids. CDR3 sequence reads: CASSVVDSSGNTIYF. The CDR3 nucleotides read TGTGCCAGCAGCGTAGTAGACAGCTCTGGAAACACCATATATTTT. Variable domain in full (rest from reference TRBV9 and TRBJ1-3): DSGVTQTPKHLITATGQRVTLRCSPRSGDLSVYWYQQSLDQGLQFLIQYYNGEERAKGNILERFSAQQFPDLHSELNLSSLELGDSALYFCASSVVDSSGNTIYFGEGSWLTVV.

This sequence joins TRBV7-9 and TRBJ1-5; 7 bases match TRBD1. The CDR3 has 14 residues. Losses at the gene ends were 5 bases for V and 4 bases for J; bases not matched to a gene: 5. Germline assignment: CDR1 SEHNR and CDR2 FQNEAQ (reference sequence). CDR3 nucleotides: TGTGCCAGCAGCCGCCGGGACAGTAATCAGCCCCAGCATTTT. Translating it yields CASSRRDSNQPQHF.

This clone was counted between two and nine times. The V call is TRBV7-2, the J call TRBJ2-5; 8 nucleotides agree with TRBD2. Trimming removed 4 bases from V and 3 bases from J; junction bases left unmatched: 7. CDR1 SGHTA and CDR2 FQGNSA come from the germline V gene. This CDR3 is built from 15 residues. CDR3 in amino acids: CASSYPTSGKETQYF. CDR3 DNA: TGTGCCAGCAGCTACCCAACTAGCGGAAAAGAGACCCAGTACTTC.